The T cell receptor beta chain under discussion was sequenced for a study of shared clonotypes between healthy human individuals. Findings and limits, study-wide: Naive subsets generally exceeded memory subsets in estimated richness.

Repertoires were generated with immunoSEQ multiplex PCR, while TCRdb's copy carries only in-frame clones and drops some. The table records roughly 650,000 clones, about 96% of them present only once. The CDR3 length is 19 residues. The V and J ends lost 0 bases and 0 bases respectively, with 18 bases between them. Looked up from germline, CDR1 is LNHNV and CDR2 is YYDKDF (reference sequence). A note on this clone: Antigen unknown.

This sequence joins TRBV15 and TRBJ1-5; TRBD1 is a possible D gene (5 bases). The sequence derives from a woman in her twenties or thirties in good health. The sequencing sample was made of naive CD4+ T cells sorted from blood. Subset indicated: CD45RA+ positively selected. In DNA, the CDR3 is TGTGCCACCAGCAGAGATTTCGGCGGGGGTTCCTTTAGCAATCAGCCCCAGCATTTT. Its translation: CATSRDFGGGSFSNQPQHF.